This TCR beta chain comes out of a study of blood T cells in healthy people across ages. Using a J-beta primer mix together with a sample-barcoded 5' primer, a second PCR was run for about 7 to 12 cycles. TCRdb re-called the 5' RACE reads with MiXCR, one entry per CDR3 protein. The sample contains some 1.8 million distinct CDR3 sequences, roughly two fifths of which appear only once. In germline, CDR1 is DFQATT, CDR2 SNEGSKA (reference sequence). V was pared by 7 bases and J by 10 bases, with 17 bases between. The CDR3 covers 12 residues. Note on this clonotype: No antigen is known for it.

The amount of total RNA extracted per sample was at least 5 micrograms. Study observations and caveats: Naive CD4+ cell counts and diversity both ran higher in long-lived than in aged donors. Unsorted PBMC input precluded a conclusive naive versus antigen-experienced comparison. The fall in TCR beta diversity per million T cells was roughly linear with age.

Sequences were obtained from blood. The clonotype originates from a human donor in good health. This chain joins TRBV20-1 and TRBJ2-1, with D unclear. The CDR3 reads CSVTLTPAEQFF. The DNA for the CDR3 is TGCAGTGTAACCCTGACCCCGGCGGAGCAGTTCTTC.